These 27 T cell receptor beta chains originate from one sample sequenced in a study of T cell repertoires in cytomegalovirus infection. MiXCR, applied by TCRdb to the reads, yields one record per CDR3 protein. The table has roughly 110,000 distinct CDR3 sequences, over 30% seen once. For these TCRs, the target antigens are not known. The source material was CD8+ T cells from cultured PBMCs, sampled from culture after CMV antigen stimulation. Receptor source: a human donor in good health (CMV status not recorded). Some clones in this sample may be carry-over from other donors' samples.

J is TRBJ1-4 and V is TRBV5-1, with TRBD1 as a possible D gene (6 bases). Between the trimmed V and J ends, which lost 2 bases and 2 bases, there was a span of 10 bases. The CDR3 runs 15 residues. Germline V lookup: CDR1 SGHRS, CDR2 YFSETQ. The CDR3 protein is CASSLQGLTNEKLFF. The CDR3 DNA sequence: TGCGCCAGCAGCTTACAGGGTTTGACTAATGAAAAACTGTTTTTT.

This CDR3 is CASSPEGHSNEQFF. Written as DNA, the CDR3 is TGTGCCAGCAGCCCGGAGGGTCATTCCAATGAGCAGTTCTTC. The rearrangement joins TRBV3-1 to TRBJ2-1; D may be TRBD2 (6 bases). Germline V gives CDR1 LGHDT, CDR2 YNNKEL (reference sequence). The CDR3 totals 14 residues. The V gene lost 4 bases and the J gene lost 6 bases, with 13 bases spanning the gap.

The sample holds a few counts of this clonotype. The chain joins TRBV12-3 or TRBV12-4 to TRBJ1-1; a weak D match, TRBD1 (5 bases). This CDR3 region has 12 residues. V dropped 6 bases and J dropped 4 bases, with 9 bases sitting between them. This CDR3 reads CASSDTGTEAFF. For the CDR3, the DNA is TGTGCCAGCAGCGATACAGGCACTGAAGCTTTCTTT.

This clonotype has only a few counts. The J gene is TRBJ2-5, the V gene TRBV9; TRBD2 matches 7 bases. This CDR3 contains 14 residues. V trimming: 4 bases; J trimming: 6 bases; junction bases outside the gene matches: 9. The germline V gene has CDR1 SGDLS and CDR2 YYNGEE. The CDR3 sequence: CASSPPAGRKTQYF. Written as DNA, the CDR3 is TGTGCCAGCAGCCCCCCAGCGGGGCGGAAGACCCAGTACTTC.

This clonotype was seen at least ten times. V gene TRBV7-2 combines with J gene TRBJ2-5; TRBD1 aligns across 9 bases. This CDR3 region has 17 residues. The junction had 13 bases not matched to a gene; V was cut back by 2 bases and J by 6 bases. Germline V gene data show CDR1 as SGHTA and CDR2 as FQGNSA. CDR3 sequence reads: CASSLFFHGTGLKTQYF. For the CDR3, the DNA is TGTGCCAGCAGCTTATTTTTTCATGGGACAGGGTTGAAGACCCAGTACTTC.

Only a few counts were recorded for this clonotype. The V and J genes are TRBV12-3 or TRBV12-4 and TRBJ2-5; D is possibly TRBD1 (5 bases). This CDR3 comprises 14 residues. With 6 bases removed from V and 0 bases from J, the gap between germline ends came to 11 bases. The CDR3 coding sequence is TGTGCCAGCAGCCCTCCAGGGTACCAAGAGACCCAGTACTTC. It translates to CASSPPGYQETQYF.

The genes are TRBV6-1 and TRBJ1-5; no clear D. CDR1 is MNHNS, CDR2 SASEGT, per germline. The CDR3 covers 13 residues. V was pared by 6 bases and J by 5 bases, with 11 bases between. CDR3 nucleotides: TGTGCCAGCAGACAATCTTCCTATCAGCCCCAGCATTTT. Its protein product is CASRQSSYQPQHF.

This clonotype was detected a few times. The V gene is TRBV11-2, the J gene TRBJ2-1, with D perhaps TRBD2 (6 bases). This CDR3 comprises 16 residues. V was cut by 4 bases and J by 5 bases, with 18 bases left in between. Germline V gene data show CDR1 as SGHAT and CDR2 as FQNNGV. The CDR3 coding sequence is TGTGCCAGCAGCTCGGGGGTGGTGGGTAGAAACAATGAGCAGTTCTTC. This encodes CASSSGVVGRNNEQFF.

The chain employs TRBV7-4 and TRBJ1-5; D is possibly TRBD1 (5 bases). Per the germline V gene, CDR1 is SGHVT and CDR2 is SQSDAQ. The V end lost 1 base, the J end lost 0 bases, and 25 bases lay between the germline ends. CDR3 length: 21 amino acids. CDR3 bases: TGTGCCAGCAGCTTAGTGAGGCTTGGGGCAGGGCTCGAGGATAGCAATCAGCCCCAGCATTTT. Translation: CASSLVRLGAGLEDSNQPQHF.

This clonotype was counted only a few times. This chain joins TRBV12-3 or TRBV12-4 and TRBJ2-2; D may match TRBD1 or TRBD2 (6 bases each). This CDR3 is built from 15 residues. V was shortened by 3 bases and J by 7 bases, with 15 bases between the two germline ends. The CDR3 here is CASSLGGMGIGELFF. The CDR3 coding sequence is TGTGCCAGCAGTTTGGGGGGCATGGGCATCGGGGAGCTGTTTTTT.

The gene calls are TRBV12-3 or TRBV12-4 and TRBJ1-1; D not certain. This CDR3 contains 13 residues. V shed 3 bases and J shed 5 bases, with 10 bases lying between them. CDR3 residues: CASSFAVLTEAFF. In nucleotides, the CDR3 is TGTGCCAGCAGTTTTGCCGTACTTACTGAAGCTTTCTTT.

The chain joins TRBV5-1 to TRBJ2-1; TRBD2 agrees at 11 bases. The CDR3 is made up of 18 amino acids. The germline V gene encodes CDR1 SGHRS and CDR2 YFSETQ. V was clipped by 0 bases and J by 5 bases; unmatched bases: 10. The CDR3 loop is CASSLGLAGLGADNEQFF. DNA for the CDR3: TGCGCCAGCAGCTTGGGACTAGCGGGGCTCGGGGCGGACAATGAGCAGTTCTTC. The full variable domain, its missing parts supplied by reference TRBV5-1 and TRBJ2-1, is KAGVTQTPRYLIKTRGQQVTLSCSPISGHRSVSWYQQTPGQGLQFLFEYFSETQRNKGNFPGRFSGRQFSNSRSEMNVSTLELGDSALYLCASSLGLAGLGADNEQFFGPGTRLTVL.

A few counts support this clonotype. V gene TRBV6-1 combines with J gene TRBJ2-3; D gene ambiguous. The CDR3 contains 14 residues. The V end lost 1 base, the J end lost 2 bases, and 7 bases lay between the germline ends. The V gene's germline CDR1 is MNHNS and CDR2 SASEGT. Here the CDR3 DNA reads TGTGCCAGCAGTGAAGGGCATACCACAGATACGCAGTATTTT. Its translation: CASSEGHTTDTQYF.

V is TRBV20-1 and J is TRBJ1-5, with 8 nucleotides matching TRBD1. Trimming cost V 3 bases and J 3 bases; bases outside gene matches: 13. Germline assignment: CDR1 DFQATT and CDR2 SNEGSKA (reference sequence). This CDR3 has 17 residues. The CDR3 sequence: CSASPETGDPYNQPQHF. The CDR3 DNA sequence: TGCAGTGCTAGTCCTGAGACAGGGGACCCTTACAATCAGCCCCAGCATTTT.

This rearrangement joins TRBV7-8 to TRBJ2-4; D gene ambiguous. This CDR3 spans 17 amino acids. The germline V and J ends were trimmed by 2 bases and 0 bases, with 14 bases remaining between them. Germline lookup yields CDR1 SGHVS and CDR2 FQNEAQ. The CDR3 is CASSLSTRVLAKNIQYF. Here the CDR3 DNA reads TGTGCCAGCAGCTTATCCACCCGAGTATTAGCCAAAAACATTCAGTACTTC.

The chain is built from TRBV7-8 and TRBJ1-2; 7 nucleotides line up with TRBD1. The CDR3 runs to 16 residues. CDR1 SGHVS and CDR2 FQNEAQ come from the germline V gene. Trimming at V came to 1 base and at J to 4 bases, leaving 9 bases not matched to a gene. CDR3 residues: CASSLEVTGLSYGYTF. The CDR3 DNA is TGTGCCAGCAGCTTAGAGGTGACAGGGCTCTCCTATGGCTACACCTTC.

This clonotype has more than one count but fewer than ten. J is TRBJ2-7 and V is TRBV7-9; 8 nucleotides align to TRBD1. J lost 0 bases, V lost 6 bases, and 7 bases had no gene match. The CDR3 loop spans 15 amino acids. Germline CDR1 SEHNR, CDR2 FQNEAQ (reference sequence). The CDR3 sequence: CASSYRGSSSYEQYF. Here the CDR3 DNA reads TGTGCCAGCAGTTACAGGGGGTCCAGCTCCTACGAGCAGTACTTC.

This clonotype was picked up a small number of times. The rearrangement links TRBV7-6 to TRBJ1-5; no clear D gene. This CDR3 contains 17 residues. The ends were cut back, 6 bases at V and 0 bases at J, with 18 bases in the middle. The germline V gene has CDR1 SGHVS and CDR2 FNYEAQ. The DNA of the CDR3 is TGTGCCAGCAGTTCTAGTACCGGGCCGAATAGCAATCAGCCCCAGCATTTT. This sequence encodes CASSSSTGPNSNQPQHF.

This clonotype was seen ten or more times. This sequence joins TRBV6-1 and TRBJ1-5; D might be TRBD1 (6 bases). Trimming left V 7 bases short and J 4 bases short, with 17 bases between. Germline V gene sequence: CDR1 MNHNS, CDR2 SASEGT. The CDR3 is made up of 15 amino acids. CDR3 amino acids: CASKGGMGANQPQHF. Written as DNA, the CDR3 is TGTGCCAGCAAGGGGGGTATGGGTGCGAATCAGCCCCAGCATTTT.

The rearrangement uses TRBV7-9 and TRBJ2-2; a weak D match, TRBD2 (5 bases). V gave up 5 bases and J gave up 2 bases, with 15 bases separating them. Germline CDR1 is SEHNR and CDR2 is FQNEAQ (reference sequence). The CDR3 is 16 residues long. CDR3 nucleotide sequence: TGTGCCAGCAGCGCCCCCGAGGGATTAAACACCGGGGAGCTGTTTTTT. This codes for CASSAPEGLNTGELFF.

V is TRBV12-3 or TRBV12-4 and J is TRBJ1-1; D is unclear. V was clipped by 8 bases and J by 3 bases, with 13 bases between them. The CDR3 totals 13 residues. DNA for the CDR3: TGTGCCAGCCAGGAGGTCGGATACACTGAAGCTTTCTTT. It translates to CASQEVGYTEAFF.

V gene TRBV7-6 combines with J gene TRBJ2-5; tentative D call: TRBD2 (5 bases). This CDR3 region has 17 residues. Germline lookup yields CDR1 SGHVS and CDR2 FNYEAQ. The ends were cut back, 2 bases at V and 2 bases at J, with 18 bases in the middle. The CDR3 nucleotides read TGTGCCAGCAGCTTATCCTTGGCCCCGGGGATACAAGAGACCCAGTACTTC. As protein: CASSLSLAPGIQETQYF.

This clonotype was observed a handful of times. The chain couples TRBV27 to TRBJ2-7, with 8 bases aligning to TRBD1. V lost 4 bases, J lost 3 bases, and 5 bases stayed unmatched. CDR3 size: 14 residues. CDR1 is MNHEY and CDR2 is SMNVEV in the germline V gene (reference sequence). This CDR3 reads CASSWGTGVYEQYF. The CDR3 coding sequence is TGTGCCAGCAGTTGGGGGACAGGCGTCTACGAGCAGTACTTC.

About this clonotype itself: The junction does not match germline at one end; this may be a read error. The gene calls are TRBV7-2 and TRBJ2-3; D gene uncertain. This CDR3 is 9 amino acids long. CDR1 is SGHTA, CDR2 FQGNSA, per germline. The CDR3 is CASSLHLNF. DNA for the CDR3: TGTGCCAGCAGCCTTCATTTGAATTTT. Filled out from reference TRBV7-2 and TRBJ2-3, the complete variable domain reads GAGVSQSPSNKVTEKGKDVELRCDPISGHTALYWYRQSLGQGLEFLIYFQGNSAPDKSGLPSDRFSAERTGGSVSTLTIQRTQQEDSAVYLCASSLHLNFGPGTRLTVL.

The chain combines TRBV27 with TRBJ2-7; unclear D gene. This CDR3 contains 13 residues. CDR1 and CDR2 (germline): MNHEY, SMNVEV (reference sequence). The V gene lost 0 bases and the J gene lost 3 bases, with 6 bases spanning the gap. CDR3 residues: CASSLSNGYEQYF. The DNA of the CDR3 is TGTGCCAGCAGTTTATCGAACGGCTACGAGCAGTACTTC.

This clonotype has just a few counts. This chain joins TRBV27 and TRBJ2-1; perhaps TRBD2 as D (5 bases). Germline assignment: CDR1 MNHEY and CDR2 SMNVEV (reference sequence). Trimming took off 3 bases at V and 0 bases at J, with 9 bases between the two ends. There are 15 residues in the CDR3. The CDR3 sequence is CASSFSGSSYNEQFF. As DNA, the CDR3 is TGTGCCAGCAGTTTTTCGGGGAGCTCCTACAATGAGCAGTTCTTC.

The sample holds a few counts of this clonotype. The rearrangement joins TRBV11-1 to TRBJ1-6; 10 bases agree with TRBD1. This CDR3 is 15 amino acids long. Germline lookup yields CDR1 SGHAT and CDR2 FQDESV (reference sequence). V was pared by 5 bases and J by 5 bases, with 3 bases of the junction left unmatched. The CDR3 DNA reads as TGTGCCAGCAGCCGCGGACAGGGGGATAATTCACCCCTCCACTTT. It codes for CASSRGQGDNSPLHF. The full variable domain, its missing parts supplied by reference TRBV11-1 and TRBJ1-6, is EAEVAQSPRYKITEKSQAVAFWCDPISGHATLYWYRQILGQGPELLVQFQDESVVDDSQLPKDRFSAERLKGVDSTLKIQPAELGDSAMYLCASSRGQGDNSPLHFGNGTRLTVT.